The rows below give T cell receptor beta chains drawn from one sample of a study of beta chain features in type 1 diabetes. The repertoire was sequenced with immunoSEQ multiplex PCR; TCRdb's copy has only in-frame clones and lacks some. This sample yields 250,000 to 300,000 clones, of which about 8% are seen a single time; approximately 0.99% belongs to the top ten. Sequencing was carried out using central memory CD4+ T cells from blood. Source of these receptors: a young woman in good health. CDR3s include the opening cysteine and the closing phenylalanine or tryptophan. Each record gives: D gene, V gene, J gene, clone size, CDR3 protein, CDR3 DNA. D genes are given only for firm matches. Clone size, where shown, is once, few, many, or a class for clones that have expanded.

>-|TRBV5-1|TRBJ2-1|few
CASSLDRAARRFF
TGCGCCAGCAGCTTGGATCGGGCCGCGAGGCGGTTCTTC
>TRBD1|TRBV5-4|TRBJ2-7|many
CASSPDRISSYEQYF
TGTGCCAGCAGCCCGGACAGGATAAGCTCCTACGAGCAGTACTTC
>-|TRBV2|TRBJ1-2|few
CASSGTDWNYGYTF
TGTGCCAGCAGTGGGACCGACTGGAACTATGGCTACACCTTC
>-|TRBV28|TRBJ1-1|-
CASSSQRGVTEAFF
TGTGCCAGCAGCTCGCAAAGGGGGGTCACTGAAGCTTTCTTT
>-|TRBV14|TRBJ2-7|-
CASSLRPGRLYEQYF
TGTGCCAGCAGCCTTCGGCCAGGGCGGCTTTACGAGCAGTACTTC
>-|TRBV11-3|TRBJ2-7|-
CASSFDMASSYEQYF
TGTGCCAGCAGCTTCGATATGGCGAGCTCCTACGAGCAGTACTTC
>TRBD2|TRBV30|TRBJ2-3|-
CAGLASHTDTQYF
TGTGCCGGACTAGCGTCCCACACAGATACGCAGTATTTT
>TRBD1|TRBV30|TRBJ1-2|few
CAWSGGQGSYGYTF
TGTGCCTGGAGTGGAGGACAGGGGAGCTATGGCTACACCTTC
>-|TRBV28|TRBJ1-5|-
CASSPFPQSNQPQHF
TGTGCCAGCAGCCCCTTCCCGCAGAGCAATCAGCCCCAGCATTTT
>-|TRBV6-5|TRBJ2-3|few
CASSTGEDTQYF
TGTGCCAGCAGTACGGGGGAAGATACGCAGTATTTT
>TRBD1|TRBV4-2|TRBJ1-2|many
CASSQPTGRGYTF
TGTGCCAGCAGCCAACCGACAGGGCGCGGCTACACCTTC
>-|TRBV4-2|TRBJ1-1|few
CASSQGPVMNTEAFF
TGTGCCAGCAGCCAAGGTCCGGTGATGAACACTGAAGCTTTCTTT
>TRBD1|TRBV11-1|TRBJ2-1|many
CASRRDRAYNEQFF
TGTGCCAGCCGAAGGGACAGGGCCTACAATGAGCAGTTCTTC
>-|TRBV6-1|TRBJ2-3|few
CASRGVGTDTQYF
TGTGCCAGCAGGGGAGTCGGAACAGATACGCAGTATTTT
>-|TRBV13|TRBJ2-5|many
CASSVGRETQYF
TGTGCCAGCAGTGTGGGCAGAGAGACCCAGTACTTC
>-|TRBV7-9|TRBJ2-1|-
CASSLDISYNEQFF
TGTGCCAGCAGCCTCGACATTTCCTACAATGAGCAGTTCTTC
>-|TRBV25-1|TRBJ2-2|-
CASSVQENTGELFF
TGTGCCAGCAGTGTACAGGAAAACACCGGGGAGCTGTTTTTT
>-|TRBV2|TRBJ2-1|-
CASSDGRANEQFF
TGTGCCAGCAGTGATGGTAGGGCCAATGAGCAGTTCTTC
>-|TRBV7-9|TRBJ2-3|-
CASKIFSTDTQYF
TGTGCCAGCAAGATCTTCAGCACAGATACGCAGTATTTT
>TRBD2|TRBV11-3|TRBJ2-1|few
CASNPGGVSNEQFF
TGTGCCAGCAACCCGGGGGGGGTTTCGAATGAGCAGTTCTTC
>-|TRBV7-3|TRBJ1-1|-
CASSSGTEAFF
TGTGCCAGCAGCTCGGGCACTGAAGCTTTCTTT
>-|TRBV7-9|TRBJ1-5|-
CASSPGQFQPQHF
TGTGCCAGCAGCCCCGGACAGTTTCAGCCCCAGCATTTT
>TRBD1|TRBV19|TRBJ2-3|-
CASSQGVGTDTQYF
TGTGCCAGTAGCCAGGGGGTTGGCACAGATACGCAGTATTTT
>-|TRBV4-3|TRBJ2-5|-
CASSQEPYGETQYF
TGCGCCAGCAGCCAAGAGCCCTATGGTGAGACCCAGTACTTC
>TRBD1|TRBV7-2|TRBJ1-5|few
CASSSRTGEANQPQHF
TGTGCCAGCAGCTCTAGGACAGGGGAAGCCAATCAGCCCCAGCATTTT
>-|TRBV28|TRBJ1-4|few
CASSESGSSVEKLFF
TGTGCCAGCAGCGAATCAGGGAGCTCGGTAGAAAAACTGTTTTTT
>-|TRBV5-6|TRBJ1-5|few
CASSLIRDWDQPQHF
TGTGCCAGCAGCTTGATAAGGGACTGGGATCAGCCCCAGCATTTT